This TCR beta chain is from a study of blood T cell repertoires in COVID-19. Background on the study: From the United States, Italy and Spain came samples of acute and convalescent COVID-19. T cells, B-cell-depleted T cells, or PBMCs provided the cDNA or gDNA that served as material.

In the study's own analysis: Estimated nucleated cell counts came from reference gene primer amplification. The protocol was immunoSEQ multiplex PCR, while the TCRdb copy is restricted to in-frame clones and leaves out a portion. That table is the source of V, J and clone size, and D and trimming were worked out from the DNA. The sample yields around 220,000 clones, roughly 84% seen once. Notes on this clone: The germline gene is not matched at one end of the junction; a read error may be the cause. This CDR3 is also generated by other DNA sequences in the sample.

In germline, CDR1 is LNHDA, CDR2 SQIVND (reference sequence). The CDR3 totals 14 residues. The chain links TRBV19 to TRBJ1-5, with D possibly TRBD1 on 6 matching bases. The specimen was peripheral blood. The clonotype was recovered from a man aged 35 to 55 with active or convalescent COVID-19. CDR3 in DNA: TGTGCCAGATTCACACAGGGAGGGAGTCAGCCTCAGCATTTT. Its translation is CARFTQGGSQPQHF.